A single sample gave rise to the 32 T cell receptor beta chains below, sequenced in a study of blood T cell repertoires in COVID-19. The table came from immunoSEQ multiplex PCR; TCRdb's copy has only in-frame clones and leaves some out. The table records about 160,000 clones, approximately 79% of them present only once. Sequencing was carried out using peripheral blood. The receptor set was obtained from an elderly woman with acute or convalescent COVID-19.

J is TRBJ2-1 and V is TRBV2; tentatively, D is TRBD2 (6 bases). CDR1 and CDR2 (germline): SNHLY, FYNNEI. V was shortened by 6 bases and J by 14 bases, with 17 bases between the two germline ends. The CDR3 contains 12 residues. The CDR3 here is CASRELGRDEFF. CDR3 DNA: TGTGCCAGCAGGGAACTTGGGCGGGACGAGTTCTTC.

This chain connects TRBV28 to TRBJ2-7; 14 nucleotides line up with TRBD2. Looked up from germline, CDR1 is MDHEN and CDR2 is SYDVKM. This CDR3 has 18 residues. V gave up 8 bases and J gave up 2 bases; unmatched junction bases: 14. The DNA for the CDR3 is TGTGCCAGCGGCTCGTTAGGACTAGCGGGAGGCCCAACCTACGAGCAGTACTTC. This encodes CASGSLGLAGGPTYEQYF.

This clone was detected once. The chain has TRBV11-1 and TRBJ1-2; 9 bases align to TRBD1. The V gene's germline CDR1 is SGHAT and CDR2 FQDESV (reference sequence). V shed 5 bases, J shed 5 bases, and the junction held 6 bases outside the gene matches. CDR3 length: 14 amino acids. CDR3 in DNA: TGTGCCAGCAGCGCCGGACAGGGGATTTATGGCTACACCTTC. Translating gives CASSAGQGIYGYTF.

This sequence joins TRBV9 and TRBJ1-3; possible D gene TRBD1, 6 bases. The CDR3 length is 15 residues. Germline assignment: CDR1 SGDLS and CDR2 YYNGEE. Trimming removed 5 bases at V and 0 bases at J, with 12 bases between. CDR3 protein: CASSEGQNSGNTIYF. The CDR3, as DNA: TGTGCCAGCAGTGAAGGACAGAACTCTGGAAACACCATATATTTT.

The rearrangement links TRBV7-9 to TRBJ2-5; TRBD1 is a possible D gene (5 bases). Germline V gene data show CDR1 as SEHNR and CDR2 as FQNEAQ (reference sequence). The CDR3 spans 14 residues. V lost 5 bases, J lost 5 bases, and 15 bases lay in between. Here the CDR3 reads CASSVASGRETQYF. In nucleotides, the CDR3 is TGTGCCAGCAGCGTGGCATCAGGGCGCGAGACCCAGTACTTC.

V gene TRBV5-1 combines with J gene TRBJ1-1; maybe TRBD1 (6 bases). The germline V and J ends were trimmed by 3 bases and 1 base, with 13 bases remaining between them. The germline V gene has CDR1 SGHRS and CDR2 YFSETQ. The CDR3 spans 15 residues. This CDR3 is CASSSDTGPNTEAFF. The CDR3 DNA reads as TGCGCCAGCAGCTCGGATACAGGGCCGAACACTGAAGCTTTCTTT.

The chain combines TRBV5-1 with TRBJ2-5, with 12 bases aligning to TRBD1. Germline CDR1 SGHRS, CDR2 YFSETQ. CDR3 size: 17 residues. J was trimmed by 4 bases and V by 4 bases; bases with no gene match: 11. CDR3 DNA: TGCGCCAGCAGCACTACCCCGGGACAGGGGGCCGGAGAGACCCAGTACTTC. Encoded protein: CASSTTPGQGAGETQYF.

CDR3 nucleotide sequence: TGTGCCAGCAGCCAGTGGGTAGGGGCGAACCCTCCAAACTATGGCTACACCTTC. It encodes CASSQWVGANPPNYGYTF. The chain employs TRBV11-2 and TRBJ1-2, with D maybe TRBD1 (5 bases). The CDR3 totals 18 residues. Looked up from germline, CDR1 is SGHAT and CDR2 is FQNNGV. V lost 5 bases and J 2 bases, leaving 24 bases between the germline ends.

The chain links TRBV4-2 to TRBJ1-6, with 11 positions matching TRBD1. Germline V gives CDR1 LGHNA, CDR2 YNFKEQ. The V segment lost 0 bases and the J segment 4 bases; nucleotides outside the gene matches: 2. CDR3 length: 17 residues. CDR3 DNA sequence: TGTGCCAGCAGCCAAGAAGGGACAGGGGGTTATAATTCACCCCTCCACTTT. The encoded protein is CASSQEGTGGYNSPLHF.

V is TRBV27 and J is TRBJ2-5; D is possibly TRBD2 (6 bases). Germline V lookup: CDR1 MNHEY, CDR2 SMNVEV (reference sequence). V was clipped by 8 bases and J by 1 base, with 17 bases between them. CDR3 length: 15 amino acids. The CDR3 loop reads CASRPRRVPQETQYF. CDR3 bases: TGTGCCAGCCGCCCGCGGAGGGTTCCCCAAGAGACCCAGTACTTC.

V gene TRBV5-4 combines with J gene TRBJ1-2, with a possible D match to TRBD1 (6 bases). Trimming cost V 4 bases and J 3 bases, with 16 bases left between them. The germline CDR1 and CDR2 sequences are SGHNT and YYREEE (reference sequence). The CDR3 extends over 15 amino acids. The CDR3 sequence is CASSTGHPRDYGYTF. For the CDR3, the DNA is TGTGCCAGCAGCACGGGACACCCCAGGGACTATGGCTACACCTTC.

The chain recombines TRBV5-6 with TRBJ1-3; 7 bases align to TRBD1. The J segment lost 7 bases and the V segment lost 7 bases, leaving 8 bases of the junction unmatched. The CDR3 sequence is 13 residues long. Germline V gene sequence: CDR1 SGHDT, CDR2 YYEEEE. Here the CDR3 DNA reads TGTGCCAGCTTCTTGACAGGGAGGAACACCATATATTTT. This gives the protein CASFLTGRNTIYF. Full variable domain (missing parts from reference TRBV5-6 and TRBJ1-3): DAGVTQSPTHLIKTRGQQVTLRCSPKSGHDTVSWYQQALGQGPQFIFQYYEEEERQRGNFPDRFSGHQFPNYSSELNVNALLLGDSALYLCASFLTGRNTIYFGEGSWLTVV.

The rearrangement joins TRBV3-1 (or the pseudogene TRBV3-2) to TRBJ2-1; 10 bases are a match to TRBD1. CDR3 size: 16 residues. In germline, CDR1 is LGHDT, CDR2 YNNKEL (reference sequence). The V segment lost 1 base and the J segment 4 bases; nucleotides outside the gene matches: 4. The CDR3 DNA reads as TGTGCCAGCAGCCAAGTCCGGGACAGGGGATACAATGAGCAGTTCTTC. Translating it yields CASSQVRDRGYNEQFF.

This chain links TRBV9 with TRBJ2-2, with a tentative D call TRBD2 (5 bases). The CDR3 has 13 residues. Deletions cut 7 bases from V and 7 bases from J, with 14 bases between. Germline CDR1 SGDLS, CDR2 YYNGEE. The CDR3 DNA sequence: TGTGCCAGCTCGCGCGCGGCGGGCGGGGAGCTGTTTTTT. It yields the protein CASSRAAGGELFF.

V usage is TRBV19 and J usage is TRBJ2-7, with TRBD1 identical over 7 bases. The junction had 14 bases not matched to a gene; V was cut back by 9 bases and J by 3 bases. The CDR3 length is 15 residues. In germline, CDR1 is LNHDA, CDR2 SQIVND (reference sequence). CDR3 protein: CASQNTATGIYEQYF. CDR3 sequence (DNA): TGTGCCAGCCAGAATACGGCGACAGGGATCTACGAGCAGTACTTC.

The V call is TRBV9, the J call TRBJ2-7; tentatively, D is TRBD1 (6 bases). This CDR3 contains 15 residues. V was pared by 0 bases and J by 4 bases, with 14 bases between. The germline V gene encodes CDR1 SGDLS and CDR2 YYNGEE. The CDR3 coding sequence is TGTGCCAGCAGCGTAGCTCCGACAGGCGGATACGAGCAGTACTTC. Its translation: CASSVAPTGGYEQYF.

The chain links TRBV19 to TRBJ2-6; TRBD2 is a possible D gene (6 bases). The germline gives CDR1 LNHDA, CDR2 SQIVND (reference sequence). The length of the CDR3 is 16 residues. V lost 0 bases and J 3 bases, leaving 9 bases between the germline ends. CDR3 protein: CASSIDGGVGANVLTF. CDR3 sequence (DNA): TGTGCCAGTAGTATAGATGGAGGGGTTGGGGCCAACGTCCTGACTTTC.

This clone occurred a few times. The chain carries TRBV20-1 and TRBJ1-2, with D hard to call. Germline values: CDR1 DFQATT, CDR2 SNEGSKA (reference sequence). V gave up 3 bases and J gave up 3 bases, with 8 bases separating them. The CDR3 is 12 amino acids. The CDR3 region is CSASVSDYGYTF. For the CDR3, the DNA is TGCAGTGCTAGTGTCAGCGACTATGGCTACACCTTC.

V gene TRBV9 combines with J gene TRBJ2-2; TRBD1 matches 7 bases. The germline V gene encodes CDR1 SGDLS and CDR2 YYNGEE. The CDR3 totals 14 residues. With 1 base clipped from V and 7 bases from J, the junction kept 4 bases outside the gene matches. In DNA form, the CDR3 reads TGTGCCAGCAGCGTAAGGGGGACAGTCGGGGAGCTGTTTTTT. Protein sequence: CASSVRGTVGELFF.

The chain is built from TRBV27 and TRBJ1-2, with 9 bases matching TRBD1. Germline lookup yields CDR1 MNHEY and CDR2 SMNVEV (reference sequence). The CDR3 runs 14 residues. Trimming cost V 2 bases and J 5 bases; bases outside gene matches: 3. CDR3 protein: CASSLQDRGYGYTF. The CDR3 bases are TGTGCCAGCAGTTTACAAGACAGGGGGTATGGCTACACCTTC.

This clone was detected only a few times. CDR3 DNA sequence: TGCGCCAGCAGCGCGTCGACACAGGTGAACACTGAAGCTTTCTTT. Its protein product is CASSASTQVNTEAFF. The chain combines TRBV5-1 with TRBJ1-1, with a tentative D call TRBD1 (5 bases). CDR3 size: 15 residues. V shed 4 bases and J shed 0 bases, with 13 bases lying between them. CDR1 SGHRS and CDR2 YFSETQ come from the germline V gene.

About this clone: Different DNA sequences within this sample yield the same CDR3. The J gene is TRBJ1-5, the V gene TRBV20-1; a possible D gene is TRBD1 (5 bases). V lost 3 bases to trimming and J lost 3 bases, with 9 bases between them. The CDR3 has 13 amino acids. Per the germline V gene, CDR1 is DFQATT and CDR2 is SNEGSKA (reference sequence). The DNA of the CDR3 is TGCAGTGCTAGTCAGGGTGTCAATCAGCCCCAGCATTTT. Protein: CSASQGVNQPQHF.

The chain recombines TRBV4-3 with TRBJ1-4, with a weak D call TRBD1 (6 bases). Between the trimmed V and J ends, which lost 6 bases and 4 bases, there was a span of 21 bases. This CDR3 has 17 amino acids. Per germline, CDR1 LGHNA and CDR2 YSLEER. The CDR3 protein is CASSSRTDSPGNEKLFF. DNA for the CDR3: TGCGCCAGCAGTTCGCGGACAGATTCCCCCGGTAATGAAAAACTGTTTTTT.

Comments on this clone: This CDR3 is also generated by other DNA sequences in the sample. The CDR3 protein is CASSLGGPYEQYF. CDR3 coding DNA: TGTGCCAGCAGCCTCGGTGGGCCCTACGAGCAGTACTTC. The chain employs TRBV12-3 or TRBV12-4 and TRBJ2-7; no definite D call. V lost 6 bases and J 2 bases, leaving 11 bases between the germline ends. The CDR3 extends over 13 amino acids.

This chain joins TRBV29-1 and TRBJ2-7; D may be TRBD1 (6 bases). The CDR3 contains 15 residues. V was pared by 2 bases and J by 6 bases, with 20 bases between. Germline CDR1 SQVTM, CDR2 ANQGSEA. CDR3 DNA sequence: TGCAGCGTTGAATTCCCAGGGGCAACCACCGGCGAGCAGTACTTC. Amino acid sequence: CSVEFPGATTGEQYF.

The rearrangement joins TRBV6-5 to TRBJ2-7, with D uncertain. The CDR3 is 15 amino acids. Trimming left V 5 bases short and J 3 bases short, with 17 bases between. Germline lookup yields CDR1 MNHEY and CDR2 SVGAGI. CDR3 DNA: TGTGCCAGCAGTATCCTTTTACCATCTATCTACGAGCAGTACTTC. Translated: CASSILLPSIYEQYF.

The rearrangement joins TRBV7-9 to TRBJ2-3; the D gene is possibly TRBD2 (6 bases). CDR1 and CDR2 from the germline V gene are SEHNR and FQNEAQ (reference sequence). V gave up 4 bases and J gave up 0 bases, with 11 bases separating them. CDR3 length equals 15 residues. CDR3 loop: CASSSGGLSTDTQYF. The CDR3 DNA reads TGTGCCAGCAGCTCCGGGGGACTTAGCACAGATACGCAGTATTTT.

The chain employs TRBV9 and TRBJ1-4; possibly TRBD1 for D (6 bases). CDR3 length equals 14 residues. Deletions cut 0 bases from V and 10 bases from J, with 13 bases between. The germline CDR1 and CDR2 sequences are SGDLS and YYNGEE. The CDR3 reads CASSVAGGGGKLFF. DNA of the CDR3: TGTGCCAGCAGCGTAGCCGGGGGCGGGGGAAAACTGTTTTTT.

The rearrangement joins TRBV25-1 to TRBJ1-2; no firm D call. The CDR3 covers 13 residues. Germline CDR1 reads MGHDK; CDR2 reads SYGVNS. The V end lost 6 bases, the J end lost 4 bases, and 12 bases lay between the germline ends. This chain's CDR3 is CASRNPGGYGYTF. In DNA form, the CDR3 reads TGTGCCAGCAGGAATCCCGGCGGCTATGGCTACACCTTC.

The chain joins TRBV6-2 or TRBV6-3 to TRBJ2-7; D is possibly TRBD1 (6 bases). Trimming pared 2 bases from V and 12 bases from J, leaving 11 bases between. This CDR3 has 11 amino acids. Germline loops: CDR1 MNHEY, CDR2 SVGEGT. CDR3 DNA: TGTGCCAGCAGTTACGGCGACAGGCGGTACTTC. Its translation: CASSYGDRRYF.

The CDR3 DNA sequence: TGTGCCAGCTCACCACCGGGACAGGAAACTCAGCCCCAGCATTTT. Protein: CASSPPGQETQPQHF. J is TRBJ1-5 and V is TRBV18, with TRBD1 matching 8 bases. J lost 6 bases, V lost 0 bases, and 4 bases had no gene match. Germline CDR1 is KGHSH and CDR2 is LQKENI. This CDR3 is 15 amino acids long.

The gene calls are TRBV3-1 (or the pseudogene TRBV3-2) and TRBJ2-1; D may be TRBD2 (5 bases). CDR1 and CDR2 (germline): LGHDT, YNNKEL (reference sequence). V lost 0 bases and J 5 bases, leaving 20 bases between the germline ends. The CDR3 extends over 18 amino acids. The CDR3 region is CASSQEWASSGEDNEQFF. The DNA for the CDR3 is TGTGCCAGCAGCCAAGAGTGGGCTAGCTCTGGTGAAGACAATGAGCAGTTCTTC.